Listed below are T cell receptor beta chains from one sample, sequenced in a study of control samples from healthy donors and cancer patients. Method: immunoSEQ multiplex PCR; TCRdb's copy keeps in-frame clones and lacks some. The sample records 400,000 to 450,000 clones, roughly 90% being singletons. Source material: PBMCs. The receptors stem from a man aged 35 to 55 with head and neck cancer. CDR3s include the opening cysteine and the closing phenylalanine or tryptophan.

J: TRBJ2-7; length: 16; V: TRBV5-6; CDR3: CASSSKDRGYLLEQYF
J: TRBJ2-2; length: 15; V: TRBV28; CDR3: CASSFPGGNTGELFF
J: TRBJ2-1; length: 17; V: TRBV21-1; CDR3: CASSKARLALNYNEQFF
J: TRBJ2-2; length: 15; V: TRBV9; CDR3: CASSVVKGDTGELFF
J: TRBJ2-7; length: 17; V: TRBV10-3; CDR3: CAISGGISGRSSYEQYF
J: TRBJ1-4; length: 18; V: TRBV4-1; CDR3: CASSQSIDREATNEKLFF
J: TRBJ1-2; length: 12; V: TRBV25-1; CDR3: CASSATGYSYTF
J: TRBJ2-7; length: 14; V: TRBV7-2; CDR3: CASSLSRLAYEQYF
J: TRBJ2-5; length: 17; V: TRBV5-8; CDR3: CASSLDLAGGPGETQYF
J: TRBJ2-3; length: 16; V: TRBV5-1; CDR3: CASSLDGVGVTDTQYF
J: TRBJ2-7; length: 13; V: TRBV10-1; CDR3: CASSESFSYEQYF
J: TRBJ2-5; length: 14; V: TRBV29-1; CDR3: CSVEQGAGGETQYF
J: TRBJ2-2; length: 15; V: TRBV29-1; CDR3: CSVVGPVGLTGELFF
J: TRBJ1-3; length: 15; V: TRBV2; CDR3: CASHQASGQGNTIYF
J: TRBJ1-2; length: 14; V: TRBV11-2; CDR3: CASSLVDRGYGYTF
J: TRBJ1-2; length: 13; V: TRBV10-1; CDR3: CASSATGTYGYTF
J: TRBJ2-1; length: 16; V: TRBV7-3; CDR3: CASLGRGGRLHNEQFF
J: TRBJ1-1; length: 13; V: TRBV2; CDR3: CASGKLTHTEAFF
J: TRBJ2-6; length: 16; V: TRBV9; CDR3: CASRWDLRSGANVLTF
J: TRBJ2-5; length: 11; V: TRBV25-1; CDR3: CASSAGETQYF
J: TRBJ2-3; length: 17; V: TRBV7-8; CDR3: CASSLGMRAVQTDTQYF
J: TRBJ2-1; length: 18; V: TRBV11-3; CDR3: CASSSTRDKGASYNEQFF
J: TRBJ2-5; length: 14; V: TRBV7-9; CDR3: CASSLGPSPETQYF
J: TRBJ1-2; length: 14; V: TRBV7-9; CDR3: CASSSGQEHYGYTF
J: TRBJ1-6; length: 16; V: TRBV4-1; CDR3: CASSHPVGSYNSPLHF
J: TRBJ2-5; length: 15; V: TRBV5-5; CDR3: CASSSGLPTQGTQYF
J: TRBJ2-2; length: 11; V: TRBV4-2; CDR3: CASSQGGELFF
J: TRBJ1-2; length: 14; V: TRBV5-1; CDR3: CASSLSAGEGGYTF
J: TRBJ1-1; length: 14; V: TRBV18; CDR3: CASSPGTMNTEAFF
J: TRBJ1-2; length: 12; V: TRBV24-1; CDR3: CATSERGDGYTF
J: TRBJ2-5; length: 12; V: TRBV12-3/TRBV12-4; CDR3: CASSLGWETQYF
J: TRBJ1-2; length: 16; V: TRBV18; CDR3: CASSPVPGGAGYGYTF
J: TRBJ1-1; length: 18; V: TRBV28; CDR3: CASSLFSLDRALNTEAFF
J: TRBJ2-2; length: 18; V: TRBV25-1; CDR3: CASSEYGGRGPPTGELFF
J: TRBJ1-2; length: 15; V: TRBV27; CDR3: CASSLKNGGNYGYTF
J: TRBJ1-1; length: 16; V: TRBV3-1/TRBV3-2; CDR3: CASSQTRTGRHTEAFF
J: TRBJ2-7; length: 14; V: TRBV6-5; CDR3: CASSPRDGFHEQYF
J: TRBJ1-5; length: 17; V: TRBV18; CDR3: CASSPTKHTGGNQPQHF
J: TRBJ1-5; length: 15; V: TRBV10-1; CDR3: CASRDRGNSNQPQHF
J: TRBJ2-2; length: 12; V: TRBV6-5; CDR3: CASSHWTGGLFF
J: TRBJ2-3; length: 16; V: TRBV5-4; CDR3: CASSLERGGSTDTQYF
J: TRBJ2-3; length: 14; V: TRBV5-1; CDR3: CASSWTSSTDTQYF
J: TRBJ1-4; length: 13; V: TRBV5-1; CDR3: CASRPGLNEKLFF
J: TRBJ2-2; length: 14; V: TRBV28; CDR3: CASRTSGSVGELFF
J: TRBJ2-7; length: 12; V: TRBV5-6; CDR3: CASSLISGEQYF
J: TRBJ1-2; length: 15; V: TRBV13; CDR3: CASSPGPRGSYGYTF
J: TRBJ2-1; length: 14; V: TRBV19; CDR3: CASSRGTVTNEQFF
J: TRBJ1-6; length: 13; V: TRBV28; CDR3: CASSLYRGSPLHF
J: TRBJ1-4; length: 17; V: TRBV27; CDR3: CASSLTSIGRGNEKLFF
J: TRBJ2-7; length: 14; V: TRBV7-3; CDR3: CASSFSGDGSEQYF